This T cell receptor beta chain was recorded in a study of shared clonotypes between healthy human individuals (dated by TCRdb to 2018 to 2021). Some background on the complete study: A couple of women and a few men aged 18 to 49 years were included in the cohort. Per donor, three plates each were used for CD4 naive and CD4 memory, two for CD8 naive, and one for CD8 memory. Blood TCR repertoires of 5 or 6 healthy adults were deeply sequenced to estimate repertoire size and the extent of clonotype sharing between individuals. Different laboratories and diverse techniques were used to prepare libraries and sequence TCR repertoires, to increase sequencing depth and limit assay-specific biases. Per donor, leukapheresis produced somewhere between about 0.94 and 10 billion PBMCs. Here is what the overall study found, with its caveats: Only blood was sampled, and tissue TCR repertoires likely differ from those in blood. The small number of donors limited the genetic and exposure-history diversity represented. Compared with non-shared clonotypes, clonotypes shared by all four sorted-subset donors had higher generation probabilities. When a handful of donors were compared, the shared fraction of clonotypes was about 5.4% for naive CD4, more than 3% for naive CD8, 2.3% for memory CD4, and 0.4% for memory CD8. Naive subsets generally had larger estimated clonotype richness than memory subsets did. Based on pairwise subsampling, the degree of clonotype sharing among donors was expected to be affected by sequencing depth. Incomplete sequencing was indicated by rarefaction of sorted-subset datasets, despite the large sequencing depth.

Using the deep immunoSEQ assay, multiplex PCR amplified TCR CDR3 regions from genomic DNA. For each cell subset, the extracted genomic DNA was distributed evenly across all wells of several immunoSEQ 96-well plates, and each plate served as one replicate. For sorted subsets, around 200 ng genomic DNA, equal to 25,000 to 35,000 T cell genomes, was loaded into each replicate PCR. Purified libraries were measured with a Qubit 3.0 fluorometer, size-checked on a Bioanalyzer 2100, and measured again with the KAPA Library Quantification kit. Every immunoSEQ 96-well plate was sequenced on a separate single-read 150-cycle Illumina NextSeq 550 flow cell. For the original study's pipeline: The immunoSEQ output contained only junctional sequences without quality scores, so filtering could not match that applied to full-length reads. To assign V/J genes and CDR3, sequences were annotated against IMGT germline references using PyIR, a Python wrapper for IgBLAST v1.9. Reads were removed for weak V/J assignments (E-value above 1e-6), missing CDR3, stop codons, out-of-frame junctions, or ambiguous translated residues. A V3J clonotype was defined by an identical inferred V gene, J gene, and CDR3 amino acid sequence. Percentage overlap between repertoires was computed as shared unique clonotypes divided by the size of the smaller repertoire. RTK rarefaction, the Chao1 estimator, and Recon v2.1 estimates of unobserved clonotypes were used to assess repertoire richness. OLGA was used to compute generation probabilities for all TCRbeta clonotypes that the gDNA method yielded from a few donors. TCRdb took over this immuneACCESS table, retaining in-frame rearrangements with V and J assigned. Such tables are incomplete; in checked studies, under half of the missing clones stem from an unresolved V gene, and the remainder is unexplained. Clonal size and the V and J genes are those of that table, whereas D and trimming came from the DNA. For this sample the table gives about 1.1 million clones, of which 75% to 80% were detected only once. Jointly, the top ten make up 0.4% to 0.55% of the sample.

This clone appeared once. What antigen it recognizes has not been identified. Per-base qualities were not stored, and no clone one base away is much larger. Spanning cysteine to phenylalanine, the CDR3 consists of 16 amino acids. Left in the record is the CDR3 DNA by itself, 48 bases read in frame from the first base. Ends trimmed: V by 1 base, J by 1 base; bases unmatched to a gene: 5. CDR1 and CDR2, looked up from the germline V gene (reference sequence), are MNHEY and SMNVEV. Donors were healthy HIV-negative adults with no recently reported acute infections or vaccinations. All donors were Caucasian adults living in Nashville, Tennessee, USA. Magnetic negative selection was used to enrich CD4+ T cells, after which naive cells were positively selected on CD45RA and the negative fraction became the memory subset. Blood was collected by leukapheresis, and PBMCs were isolated by Ficoll-Histopaque density gradient centrifugation and then cryopreserved in liquid nitrogen vapor phase. Analytical flow cytometry was used to check the purity and quantity of every magnetically sorted T cell population. Genomic DNA was isolated from every sorted fraction and measured by UV absorbance on a Nanodrop 2000c.

This TCR derives from a man younger than 30 in good health. Some clones in this sample may be carry-over from other donors' samples. The V and J genes are TRBV27 and TRBJ2-3, with 7 junctional bases fitting TRBD2. Sequencing was performed on memory CD4+ T cells from PBMCs. In the paper's terms, the cell subset or site label means: CD45RA-negative fraction. The DNA sequence is TGTGCCAGCAGTTTATTAGCTAGCGGTGGCACAGATACGCAGTATTTT. This gives the protein CASSLLASGGTDTQYF.